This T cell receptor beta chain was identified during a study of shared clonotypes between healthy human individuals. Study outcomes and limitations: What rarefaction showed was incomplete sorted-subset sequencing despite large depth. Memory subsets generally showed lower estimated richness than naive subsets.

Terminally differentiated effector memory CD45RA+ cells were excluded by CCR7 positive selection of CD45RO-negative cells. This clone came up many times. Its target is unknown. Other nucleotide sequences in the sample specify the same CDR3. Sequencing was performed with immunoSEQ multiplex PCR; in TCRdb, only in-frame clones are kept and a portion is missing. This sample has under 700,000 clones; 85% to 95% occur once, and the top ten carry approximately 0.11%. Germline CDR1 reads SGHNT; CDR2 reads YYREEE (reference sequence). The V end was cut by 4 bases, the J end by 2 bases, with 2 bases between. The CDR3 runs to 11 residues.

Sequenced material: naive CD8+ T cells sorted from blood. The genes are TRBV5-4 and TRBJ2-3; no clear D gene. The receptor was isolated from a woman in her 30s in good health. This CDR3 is CASSTTDTQYF. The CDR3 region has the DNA TGTGCCAGCAGCACCACAGATACGCAGTATTTT.